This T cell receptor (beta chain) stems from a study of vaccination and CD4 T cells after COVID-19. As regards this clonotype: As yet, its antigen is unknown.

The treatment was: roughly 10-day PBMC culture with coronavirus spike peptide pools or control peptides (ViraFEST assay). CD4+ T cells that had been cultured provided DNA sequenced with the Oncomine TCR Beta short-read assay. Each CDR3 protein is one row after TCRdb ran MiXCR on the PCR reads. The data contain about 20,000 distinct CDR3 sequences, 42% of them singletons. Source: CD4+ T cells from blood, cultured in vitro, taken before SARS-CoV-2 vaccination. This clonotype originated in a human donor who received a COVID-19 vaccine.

CDR3 sequence reads: CATSESRDTGELFF. The CDR3 coding sequence is TGTGCCACCAGTGAGTCTAGGGACACCGGGGAGCTGTTTTTT. The chain has TRBV24-1 and TRBJ2-2; D is uncertain. Germline CDR1 and CDR2: KGHDR and SFDVKD. V was pared by 4 bases and J by 3 bases, with 8 bases between. CDR3 length: 14 residues.